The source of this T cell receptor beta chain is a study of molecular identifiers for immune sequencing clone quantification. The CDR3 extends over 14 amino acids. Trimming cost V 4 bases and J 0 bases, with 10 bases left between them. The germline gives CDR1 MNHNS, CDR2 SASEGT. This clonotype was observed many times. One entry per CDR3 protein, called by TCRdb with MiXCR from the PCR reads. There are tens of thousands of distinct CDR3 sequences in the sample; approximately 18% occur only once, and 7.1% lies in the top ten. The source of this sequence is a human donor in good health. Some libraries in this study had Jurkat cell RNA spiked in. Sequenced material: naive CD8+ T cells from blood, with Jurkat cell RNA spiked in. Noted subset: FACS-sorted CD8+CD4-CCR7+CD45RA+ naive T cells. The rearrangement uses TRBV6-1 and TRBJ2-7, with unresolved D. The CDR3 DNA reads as TGTGCCAGCAGTGGTCATATCCCCTCCTACGAGCAGTACTTC. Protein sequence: CASSGHIPSYEQYF.